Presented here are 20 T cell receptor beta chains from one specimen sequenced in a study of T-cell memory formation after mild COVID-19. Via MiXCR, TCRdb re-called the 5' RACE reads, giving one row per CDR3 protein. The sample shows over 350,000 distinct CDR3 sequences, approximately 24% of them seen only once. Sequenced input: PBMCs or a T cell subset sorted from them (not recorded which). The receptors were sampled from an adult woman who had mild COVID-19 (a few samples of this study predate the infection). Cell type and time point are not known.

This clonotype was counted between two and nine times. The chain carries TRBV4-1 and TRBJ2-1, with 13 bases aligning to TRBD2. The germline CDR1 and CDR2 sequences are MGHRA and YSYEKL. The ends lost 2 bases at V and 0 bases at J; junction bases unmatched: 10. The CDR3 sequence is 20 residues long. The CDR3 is CASSQRPGLAGLGSYNEQFF. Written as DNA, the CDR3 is TGCGCCAGCAGCCAAAGACCGGGACTAGCGGGGCTTGGCTCCTACAATGAGCAGTTCTTC.

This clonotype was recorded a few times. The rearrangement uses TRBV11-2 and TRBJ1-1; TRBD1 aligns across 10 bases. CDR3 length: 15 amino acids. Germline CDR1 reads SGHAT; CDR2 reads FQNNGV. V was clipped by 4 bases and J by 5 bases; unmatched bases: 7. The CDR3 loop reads CASSYPGTGETEAFF. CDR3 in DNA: TGTGCCAGCAGCTACCCCGGGACAGGGGAGACTGAAGCTTTCTTT. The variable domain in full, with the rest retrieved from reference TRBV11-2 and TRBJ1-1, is EAGVAQSPRYKIIEKRQSVAFWCNPISGHATLYWYQQILGQGPKLLIQFQNNGVVDDSQLPKDRFSAERLKGVDSTLKIQPAKLEDSAVYLCASSYPGTGETEAFFGQGTRLTVV.

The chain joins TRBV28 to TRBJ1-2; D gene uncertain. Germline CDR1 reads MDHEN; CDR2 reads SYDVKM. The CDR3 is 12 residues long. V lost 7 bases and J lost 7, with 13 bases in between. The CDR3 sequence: CASKEVSAGYTF. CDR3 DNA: TGTGCCAGCAAAGAAGTGTCGGCTGGCTACACCTTC.

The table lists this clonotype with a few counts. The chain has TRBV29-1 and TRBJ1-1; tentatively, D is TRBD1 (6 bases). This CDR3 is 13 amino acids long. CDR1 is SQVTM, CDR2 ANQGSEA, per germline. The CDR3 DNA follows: TGCACCATATTGGACAGTCCGAACACTGAAGCTTTCTTT. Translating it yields CTILDSPNTEAFF.

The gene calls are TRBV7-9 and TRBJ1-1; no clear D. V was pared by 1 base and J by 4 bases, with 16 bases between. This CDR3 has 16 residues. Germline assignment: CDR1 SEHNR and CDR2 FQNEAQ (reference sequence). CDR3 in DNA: TGTGCCAGCAGCTTAGACCCTAGTCGACGGACCACTGAAGCTTTCTTT. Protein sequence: CASSLDPSRRTTEAFF.

The CDR3 region has the DNA TGTGCCAGCAGCTTGGCCGGAGATTATAGCAATCAGCCCCAGCATTTT. It specifies CASSLAGDYSNQPQHF. This chain links TRBV5-5 with TRBJ1-5; D not resolved. CDR3 size: 16 residues. CDR1 SGHKS and CDR2 YYEKEE come from the germline V gene (reference sequence). The V end was cut by 0 bases, the J end by 0 bases, with 10 bases between.

Here the CDR3 reads CASSRWGQSNYNEQFF. The DNA of the CDR3 is TGTGCCAGCAGCAGGTGGGGGCAGTCGAACTACAATGAGCAGTTCTTC. The chain combines TRBV9 with TRBJ2-1, with D perhaps matching TRBD1 (6 bases). Looked up from germline, CDR1 is SGDLS and CDR2 is YYNGEE. V was shortened by 4 bases and J by 3 bases, with 17 bases between the two germline ends. The CDR3 loop spans 16 amino acids.

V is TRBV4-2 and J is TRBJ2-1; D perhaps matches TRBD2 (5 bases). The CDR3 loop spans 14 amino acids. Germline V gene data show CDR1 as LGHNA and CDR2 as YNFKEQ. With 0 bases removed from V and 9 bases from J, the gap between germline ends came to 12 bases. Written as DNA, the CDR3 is TGTGCCAGCAGCCAAGATCGGGGTACGAGTGAGCAGTTCTTC. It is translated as CASSQDRGTSEQFF.

The CDR3 nucleotides are TGTGCCAGCAGCTTGGCCGGCGGGGGGGCCGGAGATACGCAGTATTTT. It is translated as CASSLAGGGAGDTQYF. The V call is TRBV7-3, the J call TRBJ2-3, with 9 bases identical to TRBD2. The CDR3 length is 16 residues. Looked up from germline, CDR1 is SGHTA and CDR2 is FQGTGA. The V segment lost 3 bases and the J segment 5 bases; nucleotides outside the gene matches: 9.

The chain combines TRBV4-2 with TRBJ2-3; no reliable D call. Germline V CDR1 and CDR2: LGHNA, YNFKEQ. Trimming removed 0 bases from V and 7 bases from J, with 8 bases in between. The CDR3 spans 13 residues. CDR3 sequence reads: CASSQENDNTQYF. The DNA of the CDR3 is TGTGCCAGCAGCCAAGAGAACGACAATACGCAGTATTTT.

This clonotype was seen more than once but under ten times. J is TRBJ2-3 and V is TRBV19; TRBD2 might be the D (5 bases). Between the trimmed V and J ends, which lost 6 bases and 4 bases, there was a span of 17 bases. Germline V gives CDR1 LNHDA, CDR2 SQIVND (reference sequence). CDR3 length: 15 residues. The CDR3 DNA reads TGTGCCAGTAGCGCCCCGGACTTGGGCGCAGATACGCAGTATTTT. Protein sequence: CASSAPDLGADTQYF.

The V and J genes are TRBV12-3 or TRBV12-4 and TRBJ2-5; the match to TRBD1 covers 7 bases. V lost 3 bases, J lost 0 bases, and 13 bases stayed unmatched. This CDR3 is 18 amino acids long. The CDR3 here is CASSFLQGSLTYQETQYF. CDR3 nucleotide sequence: TGTGCCAGCAGTTTTCTACAGGGGAGTCTTACGTACCAAGAGACCCAGTACTTC.

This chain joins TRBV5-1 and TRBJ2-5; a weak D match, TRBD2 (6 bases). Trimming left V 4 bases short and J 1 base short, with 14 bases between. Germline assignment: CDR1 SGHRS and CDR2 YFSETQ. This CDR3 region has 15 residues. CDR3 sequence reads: CASSMTGTSQETQYF. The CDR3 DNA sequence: TGCGCCAGCAGCATGACCGGGACTTCCCAAGAGACCCAGTACTTC.

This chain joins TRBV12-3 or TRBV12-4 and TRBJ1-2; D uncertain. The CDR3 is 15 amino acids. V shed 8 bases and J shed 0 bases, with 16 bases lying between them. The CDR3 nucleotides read TGTGCCAGCCTCCTCAAGGGCCATTCTAACTATGGCTACACCTTC. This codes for CASLLKGHSNYGYTF.

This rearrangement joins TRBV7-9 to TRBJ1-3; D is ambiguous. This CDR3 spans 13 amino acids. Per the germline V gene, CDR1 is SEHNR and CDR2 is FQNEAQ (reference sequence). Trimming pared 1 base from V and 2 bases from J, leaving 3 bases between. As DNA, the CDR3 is TGTGCCAGCAGCTTAGTAGCTGGAAACACCATATATTTT. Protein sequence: CASSLVAGNTIYF. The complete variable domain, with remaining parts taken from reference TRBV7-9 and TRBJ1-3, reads DTGVSQNPRHKITKRGQNVTFRCDPISEHNRLYWYRQTLGQGPEFLTYFQNEAQLEKSRLLSDRFSAERPKGSFSTLEIQRTEQGDSAMYLCASSLVAGNTIYFGEGSWLTVV.

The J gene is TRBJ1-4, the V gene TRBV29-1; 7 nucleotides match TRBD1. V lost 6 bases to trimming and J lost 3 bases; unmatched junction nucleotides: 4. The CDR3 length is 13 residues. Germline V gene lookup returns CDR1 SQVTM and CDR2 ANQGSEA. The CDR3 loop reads CSVGTAPNEKLFF. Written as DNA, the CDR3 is TGCAGCGTGGGGACAGCACCTAATGAAAAACTGTTTTTT.

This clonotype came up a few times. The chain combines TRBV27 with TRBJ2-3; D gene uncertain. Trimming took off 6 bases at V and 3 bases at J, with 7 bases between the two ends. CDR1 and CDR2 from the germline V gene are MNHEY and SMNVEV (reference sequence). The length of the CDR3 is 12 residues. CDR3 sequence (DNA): TGTGCCAGCAGGAAGGAGACAGATACGCAGTATTTT. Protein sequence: CASRKETDTQYF.

In DNA, the CDR3 is TGCAGCGTTGTAAGGTCAGGGGAGACCCAGTACTTC. Translated, it gives CSVVRSGETQYF. J is TRBJ2-5 and V is TRBV29-1; a weak D match, TRBD1 (5 bases). The germline gives CDR1 SQVTM, CDR2 ANQGSEA. Trimming took 4 bases from V and 5 from J, leaving 11 bases between them. CDR3 length: 12 amino acids.

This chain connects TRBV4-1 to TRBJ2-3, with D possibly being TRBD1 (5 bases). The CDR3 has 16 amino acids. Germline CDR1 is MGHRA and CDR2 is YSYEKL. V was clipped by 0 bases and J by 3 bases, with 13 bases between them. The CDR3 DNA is TGCGCCAGCAGCCAAGAGTCAAAAAGGGGAACAGATACGCAGTATTTT. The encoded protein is CASSQESKRGTDTQYF.

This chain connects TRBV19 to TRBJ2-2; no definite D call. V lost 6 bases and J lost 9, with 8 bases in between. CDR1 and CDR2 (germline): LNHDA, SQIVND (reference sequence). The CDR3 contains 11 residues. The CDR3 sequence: CASSSPRELFF. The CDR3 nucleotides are TGTGCCAGTAGCAGCCCCCGGGAGCTGTTTTTT.